The 3 T cell receptor beta chains given below trace back to one sample, sequenced in a study of glioma-infiltrating T cells. The iRepertoire nested amplicon-rescue multiplex PCR amplified TCR alpha and beta CDR3s from RNA. TCRdb used MiXCR to reprocess the multiplex PCR reads, holding one entry per CDR3 protein. The table lists about 93,000 distinct CDR3 sequences, approximately 40% of them singletons. Sequencing was performed on glioma tissue, nonneoplastic brain tissue, or PBMCs (not recorded which). All receptors derive from a human donor with low-grade glioma or glioblastoma, undergoing nonglioma brain surgery, or in good health (not recorded which).

This clonotype was seen at least ten times. The rearrangement uses TRBV19 and TRBJ1-1; D ambiguous. The CDR3 has 13 amino acids. Germline V gene lookup returns CDR1 LNHDA and CDR2 SQIVND (reference sequence). V gave up 5 bases and J gave up 5 bases, with 12 bases separating them. In DNA form, the CDR3 reads TGTGCCAGTAGTGCGACCGGGCGGACTGAAGCTTTCTTT. It codes for CASSATGRTEAFF.

This clonotype was detected ten times or more. The V gene is TRBV12-3 or TRBV12-4, the J gene TRBJ2-1, with a tentative D call TRBD1 (5 bases). This CDR3 is built from 13 residues. V shed 6 bases and J shed 10 bases, with 16 bases lying between them. CDR3 protein: CASSPQGIREQFF. The DNA of the CDR3 is TGTGCCAGCAGCCCCCAGGGCATTAGAGAGCAGTTCTTC.

This clonotype was seen ten or more times. This rearrangement joins TRBV28 to TRBJ1-2, with TRBD1 identical over 7 bases. This CDR3 has 12 residues. Germline lookup yields CDR1 MDHEN and CDR2 SYDVKM. V was clipped by 11 bases and J by 6 bases; unmatched bases: 9. CDR3 in amino acids: CALRGDSDGYTF. The CDR3 DNA sequence: TGTGCCCTAAGGGGGGACAGCGATGGCTACACCTTC.